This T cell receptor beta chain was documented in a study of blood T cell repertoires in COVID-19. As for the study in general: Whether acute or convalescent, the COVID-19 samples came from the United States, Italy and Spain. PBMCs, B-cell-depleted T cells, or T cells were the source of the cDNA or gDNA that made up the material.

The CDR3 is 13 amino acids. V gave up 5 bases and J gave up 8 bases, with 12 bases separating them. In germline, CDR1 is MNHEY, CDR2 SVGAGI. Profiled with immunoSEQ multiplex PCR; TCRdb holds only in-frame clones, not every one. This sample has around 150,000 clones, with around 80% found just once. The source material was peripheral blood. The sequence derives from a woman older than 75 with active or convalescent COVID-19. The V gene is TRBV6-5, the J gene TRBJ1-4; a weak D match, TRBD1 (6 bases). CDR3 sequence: CASSLRGAEKLFF. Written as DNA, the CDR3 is TGTGCCAGCAGTCTCCGGGGGGCAGAAAAACTGTTTTTT.